This T cell receptor (beta chain) appears in the sequencing data of a study of T cells in Graves' hyperthyroidism and ophthalmopathy. On the study more broadly: At the time of initial diagnosis and before any treatment, peripheral blood was collected. Findings and limits, study-wide: Clonotypes that were expanded in thyroid above 0.001 mostly appeared in blood too. Before onset, ophthalmopathy was predicted by the model a median about 6.2 months earlier.

Orbital computed tomography and thyroid ultrasound, together with serum TRAb and thyroxine and clinical symptoms, were used for diagnoses. Germline assignment: CDR1 SEHNR and CDR2 FQNEAQ (reference sequence). The V gene end was trimmed by 4 bases and the J gene end by 0 bases; junction bases not matched to a gene: 8. This CDR3 region has 18 residues. This clonotype appeared many times. Its antigen is undetermined. The investigators amplified TCR beta CDR3 regions from RNA transcripts. In the first-round RT-PCR of the TCR CDR3, the HTBI primer set was used. One entry per CDR3 protein, called by TCRdb with MiXCR from the multiplex PCR reads. Found here are 390,000 or so distinct CDR3 sequences, about 15% of them singletons; the top ten hold around 14%.

The receptor's source is a young man with Graves' ophthalmopathy. The chain employs TRBV7-9 and TRBJ2-1, with 11 bases that match TRBD2. The material sequenced was blood. CDR3 region: CASSSVRTSGYSYNEQFF. The DNA of the CDR3 is TGTGCCAGCAGCTCGGTTCGGACTAGCGGGTACTCCTACAATGAGCAGTTCTTC.